Sequencing of this T cell receptor (beta chain) was carried out in a study of CD8+ T cells in alopecia areata. This clone occurred once. CDR1 is SQVTM, CDR2 ANQGSEA, per germline. Trimming took 7 bases from V and 1 from J, leaving 19 bases between them. The CDR3 length is 15 residues. Following extraction, RNA underwent reverse transcription to cDNA, which served as the sequencing template. Method: immunoSEQ multiplex PCR; TCRdb's copy keeps in-frame clones and lacks some. The sample records approximately 150,000 clones, 50% to 60% being singletons. The TCR sequence derives from a human donor in good health. The chain combines TRBV29-1 with TRBJ1-1, with D unresolved. The sample comprised CD4+ T cells sorted from blood. CDR3 coding DNA: TGCAGCGCTGAGCTGGGAACCGTATGGAACACTGAAGCTTTCTTT. Protein: CSAELGTVWNTEAFF.